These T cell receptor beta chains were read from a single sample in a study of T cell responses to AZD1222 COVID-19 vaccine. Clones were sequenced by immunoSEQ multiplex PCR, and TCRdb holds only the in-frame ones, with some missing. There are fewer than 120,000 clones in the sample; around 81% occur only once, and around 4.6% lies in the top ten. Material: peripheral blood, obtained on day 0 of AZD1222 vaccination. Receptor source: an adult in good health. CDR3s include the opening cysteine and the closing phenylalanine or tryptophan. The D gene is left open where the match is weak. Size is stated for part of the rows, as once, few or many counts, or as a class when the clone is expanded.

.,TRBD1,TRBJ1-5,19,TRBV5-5,TGTGCCAGCAGCCACCCCCAGGACAGGGGATATTTGGGCAATCAGCCCCAGCATTTT,CASSHPQDRGYLGNQPQHF
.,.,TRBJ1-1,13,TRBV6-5,TGTGCCAGCAGTTTGATGAGGAACACTGAAGCTTTCTTT,CASSLMRNTEAFF
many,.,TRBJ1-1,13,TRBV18,TGTGCCAGCTCGCCGAACCGGGAGGGAGAAGCTTTCTTT,CASSPNREGEAFF
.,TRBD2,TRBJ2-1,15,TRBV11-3,TGTGCCAGCAGCCCGCAAGCGGGGGCCTACAATGAGCAGTTCTTC,CASSPQAGAYNEQFF
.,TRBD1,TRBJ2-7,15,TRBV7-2,TGTGCCAGCAGTAATGTAGACAGGGGGTTCTTGGAGCAGTACTTC,CASSNVDRGFLEQYF
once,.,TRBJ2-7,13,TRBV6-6,TGTGCCAGCAGTTACGGACAGCCCTACGAGCAGTACTTC,CASSYGQPYEQYF
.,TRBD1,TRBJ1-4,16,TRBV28,TGTGCCAGCAGTGGAACAGTGGGGACAGGGACTGAAAAACTGTTTTTT,CASSGTVGTGTEKLFF
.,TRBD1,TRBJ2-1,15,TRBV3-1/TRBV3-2,TGTGCCAGCAGCTCCGACAGGGGGCGATCAAATGAGCAGTTCTTC,CASSSDRGRSNEQFF
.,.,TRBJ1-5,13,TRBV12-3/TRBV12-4,TGTGCCAGCAGTTTGGGGGGGCCTCAGCCCCAGCATTTT,CASSLGGPQPQHF
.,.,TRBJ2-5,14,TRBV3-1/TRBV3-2,TGTGCCAGCAGCCAAGAGACTAGTCGGGAGACCCAGTACTTC,CASSQETSRETQYF
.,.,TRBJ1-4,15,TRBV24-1,TGTGCCACCTCCCGGGGCTGGGGAACTAATGAAAAACTGTTTTTT,CATSRGWGTNEKLFF
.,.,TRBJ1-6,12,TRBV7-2,TGTGCCAGCGGACTTCCGCAGATCCCCCTCCACTTT,CASGLPQIPLHF
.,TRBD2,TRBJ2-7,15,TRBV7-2,TGTGCCAGCAGCCGGGATACTAGCGGGAGTCTCGAGCAGTACTTC,CASSRDTSGSLEQYF
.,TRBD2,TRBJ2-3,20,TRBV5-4,TGTGCCAGCAGCTCGTCCTTCGGACTAGCGGGGGGCCCTAGCACAGATACGCAGTATTTT,CASSSSFGLAGGPSTDTQYF
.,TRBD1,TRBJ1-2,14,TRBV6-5,TGTGCCAGCAGATCAGGGGGGTCGGACTATGGCTACACCTTC,CASRSGGSDYGYTF
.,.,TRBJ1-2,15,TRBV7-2,TGTGCCAGCAGCTTAGCGCCCAGCACTAACTATGGCTACACCTTC,CASSLAPSTNYGYTF
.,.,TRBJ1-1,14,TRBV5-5,TGTGCCAGCAGCTTAGGGGGACCGAACACTGAAGCTTTCTTT,CASSLGGPNTEAFF
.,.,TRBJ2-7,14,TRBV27,TGTGCCAGCAGTTACCAGGTAGGGGCTTACGAGCAGTACTTC,CASSYQVGAYEQYF
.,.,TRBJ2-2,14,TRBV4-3,TGCGCCAGCAGCCACGGACAGAGCACCGGGGAGCTGTTTTTT,CASSHGQSTGELFF
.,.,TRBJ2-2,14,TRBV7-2,TGTGCCAGCAGCTTAATTAGGTCCACCGGGGAGCTGTTTTTT,CASSLIRSTGELFF
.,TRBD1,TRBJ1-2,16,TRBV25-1,TGTGCCAGCACCCCGCCGGGACAGCCCGCTAACTATGGCTACACCTTC,CASTPPGQPANYGYTF
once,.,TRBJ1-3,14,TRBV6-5,TGTGCCAGCAGTTACGCCAGGGCGGGAAACACCATATATTTT,CASSYARAGNTIYF
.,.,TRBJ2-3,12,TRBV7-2,TGTGCCAGCAGCGTTACTACAGATACGCAGTATTTT,CASSVTTDTQYF
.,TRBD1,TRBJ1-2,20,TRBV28,TGTGCCAGCACAATACTTAGCCCCGCTACCCCGGGACAGGGGGACTATGGCTACACCTTC,CASTILSPATPGQGDYGYTF
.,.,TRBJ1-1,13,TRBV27,TGTGCCAGCAGTGTACGGGTAGACACTGAAGCTTTCTTT,CASSVRVDTEAFF
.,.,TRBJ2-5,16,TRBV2,TGTGCCAGCAGAGCACCTGGACGTGTAGGGCAAGAGACCCAGTACTTC,CASRAPGRVGQETQYF
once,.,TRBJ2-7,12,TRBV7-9,TGTGCCAGCAGTTTACTAGGCTACGAGCAGTACTTC,CASSLLGYEQYF
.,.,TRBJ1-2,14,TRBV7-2,TGTGCCAGCAGCTCTCAGCGGTCTAACTATGGCTACACCTTC,CASSSQRSNYGYTF
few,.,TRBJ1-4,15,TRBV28,TGTGCCAGCAGTTTAGAGGACAACTATAATGAAAAACTGTTTTTT,CASSLEDNYNEKLFF
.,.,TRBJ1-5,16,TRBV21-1,TGTGCCAGCAGCAAAATGACGAAATCAGGGCATCAGCCCCAGCATTTT,CASSKMTKSGHQPQHF
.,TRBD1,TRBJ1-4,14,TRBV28,TGTGCCAGCAGGACAGGGACAACTAATGAAAAACTGTTTTTT,CASRTGTTNEKLFF
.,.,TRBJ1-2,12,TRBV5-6,TGTGCCAGCAGCCGAGGGGGTCTTGGCTACACCTTC,CASSRGGLGYTF